This TCR beta chain derives from a study of T cell changes during pregnancy in multiple sclerosis. The germline gives CDR1 MRHNA, CDR2 SNTAGT. CDR3 length: 14 amino acids. V gave up 6 bases and J gave up 6 bases; unmatched junction bases: 6. Libraries were prepared by immunoSEQ multiplex PCR; TCRdb keeps only in-frame clonotypes and omits some of them. In the table there are under 70,000 clones, 90% to 95% of which are singletons. The input for sequencing was peripheral blood, taken after pregnancy. The chain joins TRBV6-4 to TRBJ1-2, with TRBD1 identical over 11 bases. The clonotype comes from a female donor in good health, enrolled as a control in a pregnancy study. The CDR3 loop is CASRPGTGGDGYTF. CDR3 DNA: TGTGCCAGCAGGCCAGGGACAGGGGGAGATGGCTACACCTTC.